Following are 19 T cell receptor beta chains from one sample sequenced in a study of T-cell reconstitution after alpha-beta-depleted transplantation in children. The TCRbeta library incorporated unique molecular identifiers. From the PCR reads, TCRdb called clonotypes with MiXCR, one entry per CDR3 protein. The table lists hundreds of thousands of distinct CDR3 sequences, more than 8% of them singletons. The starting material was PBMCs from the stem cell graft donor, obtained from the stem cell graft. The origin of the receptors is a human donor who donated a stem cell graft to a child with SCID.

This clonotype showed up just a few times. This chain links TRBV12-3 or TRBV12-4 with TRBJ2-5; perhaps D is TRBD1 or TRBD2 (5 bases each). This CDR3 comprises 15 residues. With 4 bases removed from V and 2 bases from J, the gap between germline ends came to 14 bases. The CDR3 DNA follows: TGTGCCAGCAGTTCTTACCGGGACGTACAAGAGACCCAGTACTTC. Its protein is CASSSYRDVQETQYF.

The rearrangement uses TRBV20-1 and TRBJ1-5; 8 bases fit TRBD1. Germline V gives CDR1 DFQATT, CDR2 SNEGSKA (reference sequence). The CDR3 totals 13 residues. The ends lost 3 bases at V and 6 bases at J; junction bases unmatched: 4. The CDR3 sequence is CSASSGGGQPQHF. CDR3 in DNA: TGCAGTGCTAGTTCAGGGGGCGGTCAGCCCCAGCATTTT.

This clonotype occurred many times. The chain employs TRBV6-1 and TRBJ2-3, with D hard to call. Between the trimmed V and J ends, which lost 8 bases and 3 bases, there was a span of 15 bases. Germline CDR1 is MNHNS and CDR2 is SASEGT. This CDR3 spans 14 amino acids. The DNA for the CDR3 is TGTGCCAGCGGCGGTACGGCATGGACAGATACGCAGTATTTT. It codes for CASGGTAWTDTQYF.

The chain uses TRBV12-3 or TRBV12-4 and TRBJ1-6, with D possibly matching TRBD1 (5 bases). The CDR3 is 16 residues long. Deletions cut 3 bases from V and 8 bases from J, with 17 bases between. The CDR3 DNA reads TGTGCCAGCAGTTTTTCCGGTTGGGACCAGGATTCACCCCTCCACTTT. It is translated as CASSFSGWDQDSPLHF.

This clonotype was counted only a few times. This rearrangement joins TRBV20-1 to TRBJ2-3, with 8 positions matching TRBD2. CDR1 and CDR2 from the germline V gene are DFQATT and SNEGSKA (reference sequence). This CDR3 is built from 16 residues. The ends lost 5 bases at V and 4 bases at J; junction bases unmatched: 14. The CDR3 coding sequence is TGCAGTGCTGACCCACCGGCAGCGGGGGTCGCAGATACGCAGTATTTT. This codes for CSADPPAAGVADTQYF.

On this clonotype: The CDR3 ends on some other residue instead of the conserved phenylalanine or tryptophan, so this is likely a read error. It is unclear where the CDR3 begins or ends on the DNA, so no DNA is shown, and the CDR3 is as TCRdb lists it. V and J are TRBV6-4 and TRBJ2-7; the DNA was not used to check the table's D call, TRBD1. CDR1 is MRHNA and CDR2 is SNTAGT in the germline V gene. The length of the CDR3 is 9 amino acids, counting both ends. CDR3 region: CASRRGTVL.

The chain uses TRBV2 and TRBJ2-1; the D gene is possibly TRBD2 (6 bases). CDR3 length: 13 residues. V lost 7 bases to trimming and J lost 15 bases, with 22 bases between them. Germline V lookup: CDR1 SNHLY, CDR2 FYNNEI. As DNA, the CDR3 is TGTGCCAGCACCTGGGGGGAGAGCCCCCGCGGGTTCTTC. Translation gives CASTWGESPRGFF.

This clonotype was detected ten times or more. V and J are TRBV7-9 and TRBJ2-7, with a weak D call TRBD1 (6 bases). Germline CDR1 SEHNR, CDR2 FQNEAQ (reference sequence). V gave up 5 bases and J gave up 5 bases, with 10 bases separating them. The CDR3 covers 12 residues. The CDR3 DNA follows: TGTGCCAGCAGCCCCACAGGGAACGAGCAGTACTTC. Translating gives CASSPTGNEQYF.

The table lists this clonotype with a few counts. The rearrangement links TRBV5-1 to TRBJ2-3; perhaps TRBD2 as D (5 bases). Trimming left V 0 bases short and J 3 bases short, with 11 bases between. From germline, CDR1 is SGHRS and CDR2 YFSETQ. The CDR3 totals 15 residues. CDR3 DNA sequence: TGCGCCAGCAGCTTGGGGGGAGTCGAGACAGATACGCAGTATTTT. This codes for CASSLGGVETDTQYF.

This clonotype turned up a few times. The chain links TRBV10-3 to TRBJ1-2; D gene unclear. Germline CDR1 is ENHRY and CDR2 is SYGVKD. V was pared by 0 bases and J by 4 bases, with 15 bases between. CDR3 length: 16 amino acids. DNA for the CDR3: TGTGCCATCAGTGAGTCCAAAACGGTACGGGCCTATGGCTACACCTTC. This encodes CAISESKTVRAYGYTF.

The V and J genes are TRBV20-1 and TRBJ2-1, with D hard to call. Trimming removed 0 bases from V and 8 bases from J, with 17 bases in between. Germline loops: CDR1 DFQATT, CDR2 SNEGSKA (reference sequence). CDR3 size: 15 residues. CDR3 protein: CSARDPARNLDEQFF. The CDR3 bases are TGCAGTGCTAGAGACCCCGCTAGGAACCTCGATGAGCAGTTCTTC.

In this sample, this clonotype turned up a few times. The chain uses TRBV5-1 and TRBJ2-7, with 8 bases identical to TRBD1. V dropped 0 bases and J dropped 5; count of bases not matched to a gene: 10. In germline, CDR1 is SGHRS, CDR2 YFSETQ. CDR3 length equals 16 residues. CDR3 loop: CASSLALTGDTNEQYF. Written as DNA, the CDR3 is TGCGCCAGCAGCTTGGCCCTGACAGGGGATACGAACGAGCAGTACTTC.

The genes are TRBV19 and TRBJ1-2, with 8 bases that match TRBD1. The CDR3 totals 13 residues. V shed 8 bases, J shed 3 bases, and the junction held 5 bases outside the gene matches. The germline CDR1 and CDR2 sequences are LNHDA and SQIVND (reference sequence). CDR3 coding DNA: TGTGCCAGTGGCCAGGGGGCTTACTATGGCTACACCTTC. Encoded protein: CASGQGAYYGYTF. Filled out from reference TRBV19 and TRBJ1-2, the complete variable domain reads DGGITQSPKYLFRKEGQNVTLSCEQNLNHDAMYWYRQDPGQGLRLIYYSQIVNDFQKGDIAEGYSVSREKKESFPLTVTSAQKNPTAFYLCASGQGAYYGYTFGSGTRLTVV.

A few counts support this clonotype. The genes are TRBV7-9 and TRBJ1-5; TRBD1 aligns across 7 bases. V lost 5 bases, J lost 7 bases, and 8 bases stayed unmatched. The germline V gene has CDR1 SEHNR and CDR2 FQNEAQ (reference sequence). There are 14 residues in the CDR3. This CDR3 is CASSGPTGLQPQHF. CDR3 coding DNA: TGTGCCAGCAGCGGTCCGACAGGGTTGCAGCCCCAGCATTTT.

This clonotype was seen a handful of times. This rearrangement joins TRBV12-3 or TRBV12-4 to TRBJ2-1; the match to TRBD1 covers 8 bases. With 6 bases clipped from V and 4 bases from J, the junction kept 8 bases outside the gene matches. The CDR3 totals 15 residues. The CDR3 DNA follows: TGTGCCAGCAGCCCTGGACAGGGTTGGTACAATGAGCAGTTCTTC. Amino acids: CASSPGQGWYNEQFF.

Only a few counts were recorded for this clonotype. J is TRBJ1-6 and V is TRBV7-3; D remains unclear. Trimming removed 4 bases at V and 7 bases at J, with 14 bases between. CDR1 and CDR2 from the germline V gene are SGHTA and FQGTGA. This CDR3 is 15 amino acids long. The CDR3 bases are TGTGCCAGCAGCTCCAACGTGGGAACGAATTCACCCCTCCACTTT. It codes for CASSSNVGTNSPLHF.

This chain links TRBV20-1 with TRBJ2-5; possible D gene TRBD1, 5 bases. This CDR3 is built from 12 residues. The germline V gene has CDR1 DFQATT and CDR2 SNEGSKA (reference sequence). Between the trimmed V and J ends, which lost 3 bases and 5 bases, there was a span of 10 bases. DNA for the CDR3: TGCAGTGCTAGGGGGCTGGGGGAGACCCAGTACTTC. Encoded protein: CSARGLGETQYF.

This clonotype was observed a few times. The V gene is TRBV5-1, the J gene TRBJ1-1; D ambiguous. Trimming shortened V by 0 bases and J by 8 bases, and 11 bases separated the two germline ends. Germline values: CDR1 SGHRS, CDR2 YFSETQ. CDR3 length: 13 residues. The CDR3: CASSLGTLREAFF. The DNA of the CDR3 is TGCGCCAGCAGCTTGGGTACCCTAAGGGAAGCTTTCTTT.

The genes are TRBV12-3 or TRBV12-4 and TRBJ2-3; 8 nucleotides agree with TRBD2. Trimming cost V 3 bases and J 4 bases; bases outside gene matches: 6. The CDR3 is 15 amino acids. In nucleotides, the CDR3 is TGTGCCAGCAGTTTTCGGGGGGGAAAATCAGATACGCAGTATTTT. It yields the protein CASSFRGGKSDTQYF.